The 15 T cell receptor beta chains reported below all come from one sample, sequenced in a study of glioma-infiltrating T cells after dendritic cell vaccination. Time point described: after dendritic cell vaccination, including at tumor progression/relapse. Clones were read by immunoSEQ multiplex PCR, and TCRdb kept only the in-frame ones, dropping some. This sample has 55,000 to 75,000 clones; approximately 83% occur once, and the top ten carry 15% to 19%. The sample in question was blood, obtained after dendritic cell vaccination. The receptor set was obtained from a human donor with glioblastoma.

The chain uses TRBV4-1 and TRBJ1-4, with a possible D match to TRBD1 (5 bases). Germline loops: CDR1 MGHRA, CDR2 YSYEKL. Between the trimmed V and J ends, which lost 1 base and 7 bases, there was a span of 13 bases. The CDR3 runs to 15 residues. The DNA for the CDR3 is TGCGCCAGCAGCCAAGGGGGGGGACGGGCTGAAAAACTGTTTTTT. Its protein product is CASSQGGGRAEKLFF.

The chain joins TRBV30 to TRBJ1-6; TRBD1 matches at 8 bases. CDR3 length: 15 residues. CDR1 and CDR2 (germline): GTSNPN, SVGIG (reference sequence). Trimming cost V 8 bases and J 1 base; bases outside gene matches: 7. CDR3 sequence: CAVGQGISYNSPLHF. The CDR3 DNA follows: TGTGCCGTAGGACAGGGCATTTCCTATAATTCACCCCTCCACTTT.

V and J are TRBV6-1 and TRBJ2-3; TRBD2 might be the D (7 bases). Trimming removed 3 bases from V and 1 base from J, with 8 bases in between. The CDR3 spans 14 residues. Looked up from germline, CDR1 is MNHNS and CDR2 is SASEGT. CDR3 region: CASSDGGRTDTQYF. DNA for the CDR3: TGTGCCAGCAGTGACGGGGGGCGCACAGATACGCAGTATTTT.

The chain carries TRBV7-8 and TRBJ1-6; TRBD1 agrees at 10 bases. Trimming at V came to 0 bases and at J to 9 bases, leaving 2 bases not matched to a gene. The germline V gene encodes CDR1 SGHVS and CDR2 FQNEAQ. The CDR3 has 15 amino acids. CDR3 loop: CASSLAGDRGSPLHF. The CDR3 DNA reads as TGTGCCAGCAGCTTAGCGGGGGACAGGGGTTCACCCCTCCACTTT. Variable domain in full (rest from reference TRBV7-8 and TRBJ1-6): GAGVSQSPRYKVAKRGQDVALRCDPISGHVSLFWYQQALGQGPEFLTYFQNEAQLDKSGLPSDRFFAERPEGSVSTLKIQRTQQEDSAVYLCASSLAGDRGSPLHFGNGTRLTVT.

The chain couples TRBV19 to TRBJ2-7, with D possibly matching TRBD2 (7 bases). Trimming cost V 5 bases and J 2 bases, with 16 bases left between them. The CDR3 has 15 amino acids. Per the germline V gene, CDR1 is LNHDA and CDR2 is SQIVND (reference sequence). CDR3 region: CASSLEAGAAYEQYF. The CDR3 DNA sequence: TGTGCCAGTAGTCTGGAGGCGGGGGCCGCCTACGAGCAGTACTTC.

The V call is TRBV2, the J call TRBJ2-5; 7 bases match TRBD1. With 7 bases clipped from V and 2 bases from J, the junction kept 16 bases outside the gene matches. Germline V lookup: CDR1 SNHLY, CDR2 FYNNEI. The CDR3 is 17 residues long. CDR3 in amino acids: CASIISPGTAFQETQYF. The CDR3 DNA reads TGTGCCAGCATCATATCGCCCGGGACAGCCTTTCAAGAGACCCAGTACTTC. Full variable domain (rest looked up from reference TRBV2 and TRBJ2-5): EPEVTQTPSHQVTQMGQEVILRCVPISNHLYFYWYRQILGQKVEFLVSFYNNEISEKSEIFDDQFSVERPDGSNFTLKIRSTKLEDSAMYFCASIISPGTAFQETQYFGPGTRLLVL.

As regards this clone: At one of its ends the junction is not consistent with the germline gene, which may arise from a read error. The CDR3 loop is CASGQDIGYEQYF. The CDR3 bases are TGCGCCAGCGGCCAAGATATCGGCTACGAGCAGTACTTC. The rearrangement links TRBV4-3 to TRBJ2-7; D is undetermined. Germline loops: CDR1 LGHNA, CDR2 YSLEER. CDR3 size: 13 residues.

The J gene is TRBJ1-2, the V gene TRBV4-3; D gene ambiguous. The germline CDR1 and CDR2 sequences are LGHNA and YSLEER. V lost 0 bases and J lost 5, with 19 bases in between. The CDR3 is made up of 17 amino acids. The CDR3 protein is CASSQDFSATGFYGYTF. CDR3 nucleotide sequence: TGCGCCAGCAGCCAAGACTTTTCAGCCACGGGATTTTATGGCTACACCTTC.

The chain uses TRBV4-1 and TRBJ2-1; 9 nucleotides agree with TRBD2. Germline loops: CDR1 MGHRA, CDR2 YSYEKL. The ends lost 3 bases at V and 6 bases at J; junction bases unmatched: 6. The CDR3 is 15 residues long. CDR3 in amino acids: CASSHPPSGVNEQFF. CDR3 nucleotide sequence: TGCGCCAGCAGCCACCCCCCTAGCGGGGTCAATGAGCAGTTCTTC.

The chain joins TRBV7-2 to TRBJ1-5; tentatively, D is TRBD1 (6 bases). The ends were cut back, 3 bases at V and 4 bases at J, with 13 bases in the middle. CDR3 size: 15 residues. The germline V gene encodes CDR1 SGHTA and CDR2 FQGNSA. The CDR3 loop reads CASSFKGGGNQPQHF. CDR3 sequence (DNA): TGTGCCAGCAGCTTCAAGGGAGGGGGGAATCAGCCCCAGCATTTT.

The CDR3 coding sequence is TGCGCCAGCAGCGACGGGACAGGGGGAACTAATGAAAAACTGTTTTTT. Translating it yields CASSDGTGGTNEKLFF. J is TRBJ1-4 and V is TRBV5-1; 11 bases match TRBD1. This CDR3 has 16 residues. With V trimmed by 4 bases and J by 1 base, 3 bases remained unmatched. Germline CDR1 and CDR2: SGHRS and YFSETQ.

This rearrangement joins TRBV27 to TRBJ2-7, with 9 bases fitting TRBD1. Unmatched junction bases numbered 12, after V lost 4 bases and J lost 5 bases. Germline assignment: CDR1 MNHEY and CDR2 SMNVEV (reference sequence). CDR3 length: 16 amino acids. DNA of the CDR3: TGTGCCAGCAGTTCTAACAGGGGGCGAATTATCCACGAGCAGTACTTC. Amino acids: CASSSNRGRIIHEQYF.

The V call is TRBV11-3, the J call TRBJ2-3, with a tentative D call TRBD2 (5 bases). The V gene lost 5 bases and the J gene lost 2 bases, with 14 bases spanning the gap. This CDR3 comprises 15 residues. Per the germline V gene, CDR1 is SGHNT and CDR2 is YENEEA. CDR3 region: CASSVTDGITDTQYF. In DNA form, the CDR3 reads TGTGCCAGCAGCGTAACGGACGGGATCACAGATACGCAGTATTTT. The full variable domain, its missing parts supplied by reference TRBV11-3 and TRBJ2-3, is EAGVVQSPRYKIIEKKQPVAFWCNPISGHNTLYWYLQNLGQGPELLIRYENEEAVDDSQLPKDRFSAERLKGVDSTLKIQPAELGDSAVYLCASSVTDGITDTQYFGPGTRLTVL.

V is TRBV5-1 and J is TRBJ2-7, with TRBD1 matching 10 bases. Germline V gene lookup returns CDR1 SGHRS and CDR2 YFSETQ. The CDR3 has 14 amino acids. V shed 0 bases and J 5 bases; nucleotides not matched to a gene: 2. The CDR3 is CASSLGQGADEQYF. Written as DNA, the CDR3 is TGCGCCAGCAGCTTGGGACAGGGGGCGGACGAGCAGTACTTC. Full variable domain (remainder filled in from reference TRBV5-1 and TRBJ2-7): KAGVTQTPRYLIKTRGQQVTLSCSPISGHRSVSWYQQTPGQGLQFLFEYFSETQRNKGNFPGRFSGRQFSNSRSEMNVSTLELGDSALYLCASSLGQGADEQYFGPGTRLTVT.

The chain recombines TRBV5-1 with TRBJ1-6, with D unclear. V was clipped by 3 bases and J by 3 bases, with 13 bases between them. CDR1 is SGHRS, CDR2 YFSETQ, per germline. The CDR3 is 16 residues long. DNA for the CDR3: TGCGCCAGCAGCTCCTCAGTCCTCATCTATAATTCACCCCTCCACTTT. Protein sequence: CASSSSVLIYNSPLHF.